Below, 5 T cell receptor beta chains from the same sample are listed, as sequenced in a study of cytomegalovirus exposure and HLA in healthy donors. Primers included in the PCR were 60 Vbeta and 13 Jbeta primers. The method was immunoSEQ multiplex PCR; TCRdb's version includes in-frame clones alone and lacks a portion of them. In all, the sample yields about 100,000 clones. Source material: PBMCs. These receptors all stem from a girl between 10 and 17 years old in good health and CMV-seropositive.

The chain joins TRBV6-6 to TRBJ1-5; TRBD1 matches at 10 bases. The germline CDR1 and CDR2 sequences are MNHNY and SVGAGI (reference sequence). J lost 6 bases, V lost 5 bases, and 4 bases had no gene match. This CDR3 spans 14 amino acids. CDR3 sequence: CASSGGDRGQPQHF. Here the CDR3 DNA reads TGTGCCAGCAGTGGGGGGGACAGGGGTCAGCCCCAGCATTTT.

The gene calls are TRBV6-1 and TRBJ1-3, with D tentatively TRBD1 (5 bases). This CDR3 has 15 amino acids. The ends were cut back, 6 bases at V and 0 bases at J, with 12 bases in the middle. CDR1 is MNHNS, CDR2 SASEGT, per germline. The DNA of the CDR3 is TGTGCCAGCAGCAAGGACATCAGCTCTGGAAACACCATATATTTT. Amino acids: CASSKDISSGNTIYF.

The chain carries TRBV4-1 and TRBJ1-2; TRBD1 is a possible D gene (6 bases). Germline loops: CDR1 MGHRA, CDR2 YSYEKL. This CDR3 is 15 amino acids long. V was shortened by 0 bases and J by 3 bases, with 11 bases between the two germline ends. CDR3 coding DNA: TGCGCCAGCAGCCAAGATGGGGGCGAGTACTATGGCTACACCTTC. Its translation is CASSQDGGEYYGYTF.

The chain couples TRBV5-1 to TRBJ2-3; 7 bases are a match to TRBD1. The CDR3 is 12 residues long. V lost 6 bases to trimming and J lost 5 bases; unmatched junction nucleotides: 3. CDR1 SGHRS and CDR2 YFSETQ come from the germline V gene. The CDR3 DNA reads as TGCGCCAGCACCAACAGGGGAGATACGCAGTATTTT. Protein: CASTNRGDTQYF.

This CDR3 is CASSHTGHTARGYTF. The CDR3 DNA follows: TGTGCCAGCAGCCATACGGGACACACCGCAAGGGGCTACACCTTC. This chain connects TRBV16 to TRBJ1-2; TRBD1 might be the D (6 bases). CDR3 length: 15 amino acids. V gave up 3 bases and J gave up 8 bases, with 19 bases separating them. Germline assignment: CDR1 KGHSY and CDR2 FQNENV.